The clone carrying this T cell receptor (beta chain) appeared a single time. What it recognizes is unknown. The data derive from a study of OX40 agonist ivuxolimab in advanced cancers. The overall study: Prior anti-PD-1, anti-PD-L1 or anti-CTLA-4 therapy was allowed; approximately 40% had some. Study-wide results and caveats: Which antigen the expanded peripheral T cells recognized is unknown.

V was clipped by 3 bases and J by 4 bases; unmatched bases: 5. CDR1 PRHDT and CDR2 FYEKMQ come from the germline V gene (reference sequence). The CDR3 consists of 15 residues. Assay used: immunoSEQ multiplex PCR; TCRdb lists only in-frame clones, some missing. This sample has 45,000 to 50,000 clones, with approximately 91% found just once. Sample: CD4+ or CD8+ T cells sorted from blood, taken in a trial of the OX40 agonist ivuxolimab. The TCR comes from an adult with an advanced solid tumor such as melanoma, head and neck, liver or kidney cancer. The chain carries TRBV13 and TRBJ2-1; 8 positions match TRBD1. CDR3 protein: CASSLGQEKYNEQFF. The CDR3 nucleotides are TGTGCCAGCAGCTTGGGACAGGAGAAGTACAATGAGCAGTTCTTC.